This record covers a single TCR beta chain. Antigen specificity is unknown. This sample is drawn from a study of CD8+ T cells in alopecia areata. Study-wide background: Oral tofacitinib (5 to 10 mg twice daily) was administered to treated patients. Findings and limits, study-wide: Elevated clonality characterized lesional scalp relative to normal scalp, particularly in alopecia totalis/universalis. For baseline CD8+ expansion, any link to response stays uncertain with one nonresponder.

Indicated treatment: oral pan-JAK inhibitor, 5-10 mg twice daily. RNA was isolated and reverse transcribed to cDNA, the sequencing template. Using immunoSEQ multiplex PCR, the repertoire was profiled, and TCRdb retains in-frame clones only, with some absent. Of about 200,000 clones listed, more than 55% were seen once; the top ten hold approximately 1.4%. The CDR3 sequence is 15 residues long. Germline-derived CDR1 and CDR2 are SGHRS and YFSETQ. The V and J ends lost 0 bases and 4 bases, in that order; junction bases with no gene match: 3. This TCR was sampled from a human donor with alopecia areata. This chain joins TRBV5-1 and TRBJ2-1; 8 bases match TRBD1. The sample was CD4+ T cells sorted from blood, taken around week 49, from a patient treated with tofacitinib. CDR3 amino acids: CASSLDRGSYNEQFF. Here the CDR3 DNA reads TGCGCCAGCAGCTTGGACAGGGGGTCGTACAATGAGCAGTTCTTC.